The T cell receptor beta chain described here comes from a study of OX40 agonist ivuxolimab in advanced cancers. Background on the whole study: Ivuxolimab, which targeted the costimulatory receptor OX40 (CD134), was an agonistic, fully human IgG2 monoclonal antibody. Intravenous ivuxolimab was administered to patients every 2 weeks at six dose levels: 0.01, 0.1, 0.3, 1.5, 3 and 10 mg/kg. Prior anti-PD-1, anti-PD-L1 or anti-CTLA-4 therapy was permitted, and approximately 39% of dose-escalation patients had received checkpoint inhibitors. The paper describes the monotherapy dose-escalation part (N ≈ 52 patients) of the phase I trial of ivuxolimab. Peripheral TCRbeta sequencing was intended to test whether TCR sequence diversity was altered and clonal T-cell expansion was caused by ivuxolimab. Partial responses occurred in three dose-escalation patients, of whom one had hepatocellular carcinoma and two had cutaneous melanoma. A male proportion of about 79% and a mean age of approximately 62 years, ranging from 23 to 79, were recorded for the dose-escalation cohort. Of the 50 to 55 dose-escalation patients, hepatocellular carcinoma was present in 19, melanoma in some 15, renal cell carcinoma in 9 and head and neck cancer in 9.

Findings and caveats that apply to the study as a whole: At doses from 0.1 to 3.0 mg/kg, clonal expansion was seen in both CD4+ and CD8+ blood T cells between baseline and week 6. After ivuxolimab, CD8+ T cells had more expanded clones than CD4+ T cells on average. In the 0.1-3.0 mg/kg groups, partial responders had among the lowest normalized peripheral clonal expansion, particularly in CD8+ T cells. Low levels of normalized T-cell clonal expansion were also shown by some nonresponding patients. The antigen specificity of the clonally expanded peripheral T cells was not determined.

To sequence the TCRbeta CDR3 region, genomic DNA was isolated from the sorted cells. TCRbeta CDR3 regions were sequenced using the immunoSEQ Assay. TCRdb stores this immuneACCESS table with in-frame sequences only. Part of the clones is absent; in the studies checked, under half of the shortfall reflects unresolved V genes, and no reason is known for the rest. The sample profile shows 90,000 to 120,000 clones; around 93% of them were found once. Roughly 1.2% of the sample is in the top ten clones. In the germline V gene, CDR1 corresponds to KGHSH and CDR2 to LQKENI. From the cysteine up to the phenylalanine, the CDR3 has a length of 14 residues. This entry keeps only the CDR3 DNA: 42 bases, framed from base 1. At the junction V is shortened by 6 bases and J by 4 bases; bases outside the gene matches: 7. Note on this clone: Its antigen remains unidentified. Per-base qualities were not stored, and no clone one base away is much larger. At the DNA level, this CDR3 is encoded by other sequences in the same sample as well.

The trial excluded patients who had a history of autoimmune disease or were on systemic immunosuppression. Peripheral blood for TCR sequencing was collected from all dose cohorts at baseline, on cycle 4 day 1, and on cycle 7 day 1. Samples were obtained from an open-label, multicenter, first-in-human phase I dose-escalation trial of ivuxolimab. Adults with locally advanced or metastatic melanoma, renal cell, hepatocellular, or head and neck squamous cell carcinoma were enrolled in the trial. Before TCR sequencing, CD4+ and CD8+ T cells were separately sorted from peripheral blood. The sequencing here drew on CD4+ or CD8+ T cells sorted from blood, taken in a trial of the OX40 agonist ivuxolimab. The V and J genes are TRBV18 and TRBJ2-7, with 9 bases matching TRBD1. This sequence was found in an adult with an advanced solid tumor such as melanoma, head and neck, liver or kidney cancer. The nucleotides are TGTGCCAGCTCTCCGGGACAGGGTTATTACGAGCAGTACTTC. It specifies CASSPGQGYYEQYF.